A selection of T cell receptor beta chains follows, all from one sample in a study of T-cell reconstitution after alpha-beta-depleted transplantation in children. TCRdb redid the calling of the PCR reads with MiXCR, one entry per CDR3 protein. Of 350,000 to 400,000 distinct CDR3 sequences detected, roughly 13% appear once; the ten largest clones hold around 4%. The starting material was PBMCs, obtained from the stem cell graft. These receptors were collected from a human donor who donated a stem cell graft to a child with Fanconi anemia. The CDR3 runs from the conserved cysteine through the conserved F or W. The order of the fields is V gene, clone size, J gene, D gene, CDR3 DNA, CDR3 protein. The D gene is left open where the match is weak. Clone sizes are given selectively: once, few, many, or a class where the clone is expanded.

TRBV7-2	few	TRBJ2-2	-	TGTGCCAGCGTCATTTCGGGCACCGGGGAGCTGTTTTTT	CASVISGTGELFF
TRBV19	-	TRBJ2-5	-	TGTGCCAGTAGACCCAACTTACAAGAGACCCAGTACTTC	CASRPNLQETQYF
TRBV6-5	-	TRBJ1-5	-	TGTGCCAGCAGTTACTCGCGCCCAAACATTCTACTTAATCAGCCCCAGCATTTT	CASSYSRPNILLNQPQHF
TRBV7-2	-	TRBJ1-1	-	TGTGCCAGCAGCTTAGTGACCATGAACACTGAAGCTTTCTTT	CASSLVTMNTEAFF
TRBV2	many	TRBJ1-3	-	TGTGCCAGCAATACTCAGTCCTCTGGAAACACCATATATTTT	CASNTQSSGNTIYF
TRBV27	many	TRBJ2-1	-	TGTGCCACTTCAACCGTAACAGGGACAAGTTTTTACAATGAGCAGTTCTTC	CATSTVTGTSFYNEQFF
TRBV5-1	-	TRBJ1-1	-	TGCGCCAGCAGCCCAGTCGGGGGGGTATTGAACACTGAAGCTTTCTTT	CASSPVGGVLNTEAFF
TRBV7-8	-	TRBJ1-6	-	TGTGCCAGCAGCTTATATTCGGACTTAGTGGATTCACCCCTCCACTTT	CASSLYSDLVDSPLHF
TRBV7-8	-	TRBJ2-2	-	TGTGCCAGCAGCCTACGCCACCTGCAGGGAAGCACCGGGGAGCTGTTTTTT	CASSLRHLQGSTGELFF
TRBV20-1	-	TRBJ2-1	-	TGCAGTGCTCTAGCCATACGCGGGGTAGGGATTGAATTCTTC	CSALAIRGVGIEFF
TRBV6-2/TRBV6-3	-	TRBJ2-7	-	TGTGCCAGCAGCCTGGTTCAGGCATCTGGAGAGCAGTACTTC	CASSLVQASGEQYF
TRBV6-2/TRBV6-3	few	TRBJ2-3	-	TGTGCCAGCAGTAGACCCCCAGATACGCAGTATTTT	CASSRPPDTQYF
TRBV27	-	TRBJ2-1	TRBD1	TGTGCCAGCAGTTTATCGATGAGGGGGCGCGACAATGAGCAGTTCTTC	CASSLSMRGRDNEQFF
TRBV6-2/TRBV6-3	few	TRBJ2-3	TRBD1	TGTGCCAGCAGTTTTGACAGGGCTCTGACAGATACGCAGTATTTT	CASSFDRALTDTQYF
TRBV20-1	few	TRBJ2-3	TRBD2	TGCAGTGCTAGAGATCCTAGCGGGGGGACAGATACGCAGTATTTT	CSARDPSGGTDTQYF
TRBV3-1	-	TRBJ2-1	-	TGTGCCAGCAGCCAAGGCGGGGTCTGGAGTGAGCAGTTCTTC	CASSQGGVWSEQFF
TRBV12-3/TRBV12-4	few	TRBJ2-3	-	TGTGCCAGCAGTCAGCGAGGGGGGGCCAAAACCACAGATACGCAGTATTTT	CASSQRGGAKTTDTQYF
TRBV5-1	few	TRBJ2-1	-	TGCGCCAGCAGCTTGGACAGGCCCAATGAGCAGTTCTTC	CASSLDRPNEQFF
TRBV7-2	many	TRBJ1-3	-	TGTGCCAGCAGCTTGGGGACCTCTGGAAACACCATATATTTT	CASSLGTSGNTIYF
TRBV14	-	TRBJ2-3	-	TGTGCCAGCAGCCAAATAAGCGGGTACACAGATACGCAGTATTTT	CASSQISGYTDTQYF
TRBV5-1	-	TRBJ1-2	-	TGCGCCAGCAATGACGGCGGGGACGGCTACACCTTC	CASNDGGDGYTF
TRBV20-1	many	TRBJ2-2	TRBD1	TGCAGTGCTAGAGCTCGGGTCCCGGGACAGGTGAACACCGGGGAGCTGTTTTTT	CSARARVPGQVNTGELFF
TRBV5-5	-	TRBJ2-1	-	TGTGCCAGCGGCCCCCGGGTCCACAATGAGCAGTTCTTC	CASGPRVHNEQFF
TRBV12-3/TRBV12-4	many	TRBJ1-1	-	TGTGCCAGCCAGAACACTGAAGCTTTCTTT	CASQNTEAFF
TRBV20-1	few	TRBJ1-2	-	TGCAGTGCATCAGCGGGGGGCGAAGGTTATGGCTACACCTTC	CSASAGGEGYGYTF
TRBV12-3/TRBV12-4	-	TRBJ2-1	-	TGTGCCAGCACCTGGACGGGTCTGGGAGAGCAGTTCTTC	CASTWTGLGEQFF
TRBV15	few	TRBJ2-1	TRBD1	TGTGCCACAAGGACAGGTACACAAATCGCCTACAATGAGCAGTTCTTC	CATRTGTQIAYNEQFF
TRBV10-3	-	TRBJ2-2	-	TGTGCCATCAGTGAAAGCCGCGGAAGAACCGGGGAGCTGTTTTTT	CAISESRGRTGELFF
TRBV7-8	-	TRBJ2-1	TRBD2	TGTGCCAGCAGCCCCCTAACTAGCGACGATGAGCAGTTCTTC	CASSPLTSDDEQFF
TRBV5-1	many	TRBJ1-6	-	TGCGCCAGCAGCAATTCTGGATTTGATTCACCCCTCCACTTT	CASSNSGFDSPLHF
TRBV4-3	many	TRBJ1-4	-	TGCGCCAGCAGCCAAGATAGACTAGGCGGTGAAAAACTGTTTTTT	CASSQDRLGGEKLFF
TRBV30	-	TRBJ1-4	-	TGTGCCTGGAGCGGCGACAGTCCGTATGAAAAACTGTTTTTT	CAWSGDSPYEKLFF
TRBV28	few	TRBJ2-7	-	TGTGCCAGCAGTCCCCCTCGGACCTACGAGCAGTACTTC	CASSPPRTYEQYF
TRBV4-3	-	TRBJ2-1	-	TGCGCCAGCAGCCTGAGGTGGGGGGGGGGCCCCCTCAATGAGCAGTTCTTC	CASSLRWGGGPLNEQFF
TRBV5-1	-	TRBJ2-7	-	TGCGCCAGCAGCTTGAATGGACGGGCGTTCGAGCAGTACTTC	CASSLNGRAFEQYF
TRBV29-1	-	TRBJ2-7	-	TGCAGCGTCGAGGGCGTAGAGGCAGGCAGCTCCTACGAGCAGTACTTC	CSVEGVEAGSSYEQYF
TRBV3-1	-	TRBJ2-7	TRBD1	TGTGCCAGCAGCCAAGTTTTCTTAGAGTTCTACCGGGACAGGCCTAACGAGCAGTACTTC	CASSQVFLEFYRDRPNEQYF
TRBV19	few	TRBJ1-1	-	TGTGCCAGTAGTATGCGGTACATGAACACTGAAGCTTTCTTT	CASSMRYMNTEAFF
TRBV5-1	many	TRBJ2-1	TRBD1	TGCGCCAGCAGCGTCCAGGGGGATTCGTTCTTC	CASSVQGDSFF
TRBV27	many	TRBJ2-5	-	TGTGCCAGCAGTCCAAAGAGCGTACAAGAGACCCAGTACTTC	CASSPKSVQETQYF
TRBV29-1	many	TRBJ1-2	-	TGCAGCGTTGGGCAGGACTATGGCTACACCTTC	CSVGQDYGYTF
TRBV25-1	-	TRBJ1-1	-	TGTGCCAGCACCCGTTGGGGGGGAATGGGATCCACTGAAGCTTTCTTT	CASTRWGGMGSTEAFF
TRBV5-5	-	TRBJ2-3	-	TGTGCCAGCAGCTCCGCCCCCGGGACACCGGTGGGGGATACGCAGTATTTT	CASSSAPGTPVGDTQYF
TRBV3-1	many	TRBJ2-7	TRBD1	TGTGCCAGCAGCCCGGGACAGGGGCCAACCTACGAGCAGTACTTC	CASSPGQGPTYEQYF
TRBV7-3	-	TRBJ2-6	-	TGTGCCAGCAGCTTTTACGGGACTGGGGCCAACGTCCTGACTTTC	CASSFYGTGANVLTF